The following is a TCR beta chain sequence with its context. Its antigen is as yet unknown. The record originates from a study of T-cell memory formation after mild COVID-19. Notes on the study in general: Memory from before infection featured some responding clones, which suggests cross-reactive memory joined. A second wave expanding day 15 to 37 was CD4+-biased; contracting clones were balanced.

One entry per CDR3 protein, called by TCRdb with MiXCR from the 5' RACE reads. The data show 340,000 or so distinct CDR3 sequences, 13% seen once. Sequences were obtained from PBMCs or a T cell subset sorted from them (not recorded which). The clonotype originates from a man aged 18 to 35 who had mild COVID-19 (a few samples of this study predate the infection). Cell type and time point are not known.

CDR3: CASSLRDRPSGQETQYF. In DNA, the CDR3 is TGCGCCAGCAGCTTGAGGGACAGACCGTCTGGGCAAGAGACCCAGTACTTC. The rearrangement uses TRBV5-1 and TRBJ2-5, with 7 bases that match TRBD1. Germline CDR1 is SGHRS and CDR2 is YFSETQ. The CDR3 is 17 residues long. V was clipped by 1 base and J by 2 bases; unmatched bases: 11. The entire variable domain, with the rest obtained from reference TRBV5-1 and TRBJ2-5, is as follows: KAGVTQTPRYLIKTRGQQVTLSCSPISGHRSVSWYQQTPGQGLQFLFEYFSETQRNKGNFPGRFSGRQFSNSRSEMNVSTLELGDSALYLCASSLRDRPSGQETQYFGPGTRLLVL.